The 2 T cell receptor beta chains below all came from one sample that was sequenced in a study of shared clonotypes between healthy human individuals. Clones were sequenced by immunoSEQ multiplex PCR, and TCRdb holds only the in-frame ones, with some missing. The sample contains over a million clones, around three quarters of which appear only once. The material sequenced was memory CD4+ T cells from PBMCs. This sample's subset: CD45RA-negative fraction. The source of these receptors is a man in his late teens or twenties in good health. Some clones in this sample may be carry-over from other donors' samples.

The V gene is TRBV19, the J gene TRBJ1-3, with TRBD1 matching over 8 bases. Germline-derived CDR1 and CDR2 are LNHDA and SQIVND (reference sequence). CDR3 length: 15 amino acids. The V segment lost 6 bases and the J segment 0 bases; nucleotides outside the gene matches: 4. The CDR3 region has the DNA TGTGCCAGTAGGAGCACAGGGGGCTCTGGAAACACCATATATTTT. Amino acid sequence: CASRSTGGSGNTIYF.

Comment on this clone: Other DNA sequences in the same sample also yield this CDR3. CDR3 protein: CASSPGATNEKLFF. DNA for the CDR3: TGTGCCAGCTCACCCGGTGCAACTAATGAAAAACTGTTTTTT. V and J are TRBV18 and TRBJ1-4, with unresolved D. Germline-derived CDR1 and CDR2 are KGHSH and LQKENI. The CDR3 spans 14 residues. Trimming stripped 3 bases from V and 0 bases from J, with 5 bases between.